The 22 T cell receptor beta chains below come from one sample, sequenced in a study of blood T cell repertoires in COVID-19. Assay: immunoSEQ multiplex PCR; the TCRdb copy retains only in-frame clones and omits some. The sample consists of some 200,000 clones, approximately 87% of them appearing once. Sequencing was done on a sample of peripheral blood. The receptors stem from a woman under 30 who had recovered from COVID-19.

This rearrangement joins TRBV5-3 to TRBJ2-2, with TRBD2 as a possible D gene (6 bases). TRBV5-3 is an ORF, and what it does is uncertain. The CDR3 has 16 residues. The V and J ends lost 4 bases and 1 base respectively, with 14 bases between them. CDR3 coding DNA: TGTGCCAGAAGCCAGAGTGGCGGGGAGAACACCGGGGAGCTGTTTTTT. Protein product: CARSQSGGENTGELFF.

The chain links TRBV20-1 to TRBJ2-6; 8 nucleotides match TRBD1. Germline assignment: CDR1 DFQATT and CDR2 SNEGSKA (reference sequence). The CDR3 is 16 residues long. The V segment lost 3 bases and the J segment 0 bases; nucleotides outside the gene matches: 4. The DNA of the CDR3 is TGCAGTGCTAGTGGACAGGGCTACTCTGGGGCCAACGTCCTGACTTTC. Translated: CSASGQGYSGANVLTF.

This clone was detected only a few times. This rearrangement joins TRBV27 to TRBJ2-7; D is perhaps TRBD2 (5 bases). Trimming pared 5 bases from V and 0 bases from J, leaving 8 bases between. CDR3 size: 13 residues. Germline values: CDR1 MNHEY, CDR2 SMNVEV (reference sequence). The CDR3 reads CASSTGDSYEQYF. The CDR3 DNA sequence: TGTGCCAGCAGTACCGGGGACTCCTACGAGCAGTACTTC.

The chain has TRBV7-9 and TRBJ2-7; D gene uncertain. CDR1 is SEHNR and CDR2 is FQNEAQ in the germline V gene (reference sequence). V shed 5 bases and J shed 1 base, with 12 bases lying between them. The CDR3 is 14 amino acids. CDR3 sequence (DNA): TGTGCCAGCAGCCACGAAACCAGGTCCTACGAGCAGTACGTC. Translating gives CASSHETRSYEQYV.

The gene calls are TRBV7-9 and TRBJ1-1; no reliable D call. This CDR3 region has 15 residues. Germline V CDR1 and CDR2: SEHNR, FQNEAQ (reference sequence). The V and J ends lost 1 base and 1 base respectively, with 10 bases between them. Here the CDR3 reads CASSLGGAKNTEAFF. The CDR3 nucleotides are TGTGCCAGCAGCTTAGGGGGAGCGAAGAACACTGAAGCTTTCTTT.

This chain joins TRBV7-7 and TRBJ1-6, with D maybe TRBD1 (5 bases). Germline lookup yields CDR1 SSHAT and CDR2 FNYEAQ (reference sequence). The CDR3 loop spans 16 amino acids. The ends were cut back, 7 bases at V and 9 bases at J, with 22 bases in the middle. The CDR3 loop is CASITPGGYLASPLHF. The CDR3 DNA reads as TGTGCCAGCATCACCCCGGGGGGGTATTTGGCTTCACCCCTCCACTTT.

The chain combines TRBV7-2 with TRBJ1-1; tentative D call: TRBD1 (6 bases). Trimming took 6 bases from V and 1 from J, leaving 12 bases between them. This CDR3 region has 14 residues. Per germline, CDR1 SGHTA and CDR2 FQGNSA. In DNA, the CDR3 is TGTGCCAGCAGTTCCGGCAGGGGGAACACTGAAGCTTTCTTT. Its translation is CASSSGRGNTEAFF. The full variable domain, with the rest looked up from reference TRBV7-2 and TRBJ1-1, is GAGVSQSPSNKVTEKGKDVELRCDPISGHTALYWYRQSLGQGLEFLIYFQGNSAPDKSGLPSDRFSAERTGGSVSTLTIQRTQQEDSAVYLCASSSGRGNTEAFFGQGTRLTVV.

The chain has TRBV18 and TRBJ2-1; TRBD2 matches at 10 bases. Germline lookup yields CDR1 KGHSH and CDR2 LQKENI. The CDR3 has 15 amino acids. V was clipped by 3 bases and J by 4 bases; unmatched bases: 3. CDR3 sequence reads: CASSPTSGAYNEQFF. The CDR3 DNA is TGTGCCAGCTCACCCACTAGCGGGGCTTACAATGAGCAGTTCTTC.

The chain has TRBV7-9 and TRBJ2-5; TRBD2 matches at 12 bases. After removal of 5 bases from V and 3 bases from J, the junction contained 4 bases not matched to a gene. CDR1 is SEHNR, CDR2 FQNEAQ, per germline (reference sequence). The CDR3 sequence is 15 residues long. As DNA, the CDR3 is TGTGCCAGCAGCCGTCTAGCGGGGGGGGAAGAGACCCAGTACTTC. Amino acid sequence: CASSRLAGGEETQYF.

The J gene is TRBJ2-1, the V gene TRBV5-1; 9 nucleotides line up with TRBD2. CDR1 is SGHRS and CDR2 is YFSETQ in the germline V gene. This CDR3 has 14 residues. V shed 6 bases and J 7 bases; nucleotides not matched to a gene: 8. In DNA, the CDR3 is TGCGCCAGCATCCCTTTAGCGGGGGTGAATGAGCAGTTCTTC. This encodes CASIPLAGVNEQFF.

This chain connects TRBV19 to TRBJ1-5; D uncertain. The CDR3 covers 15 residues. Germline CDR1 reads LNHDA; CDR2 reads SQIVND (reference sequence). With 3 bases removed from V and 3 bases from J, the gap between germline ends came to 12 bases. CDR3: CASSISQINNQPQHF. The CDR3 DNA is TGTGCCAGTAGTATTTCACAGATTAACAATCAGCCCCAGCATTTT. Full variable domain (outside the CDR3, taken from reference TRBV19 and TRBJ1-5): DGGITQSPKYLFRKEGQNVTLSCEQNLNHDAMYWYRQDPGQGLRLIYYSQIVNDFQKGDIAEGYSVSREKKESFPLTVTSAQKNPTAFYLCASSISQINNQPQHFGDGTRLSIL.

The chain carries TRBV7-2 and TRBJ2-7; possible D gene TRBD1, 5 bases. Germline V gives CDR1 SGHTA, CDR2 FQGNSA. The CDR3 length is 14 residues. Trimming removed 0 bases at V and 2 bases at J, with 8 bases between. For the CDR3, the DNA is TGTGCCAGCAGCTTAGCAGTCAGGGCCTACGAGCAGTACTTC. Protein: CASSLAVRAYEQYF.

The J gene is TRBJ2-1, the V gene TRBV6-6, with 10 nucleotides matching TRBD2. This CDR3 comprises 14 residues. Trimming cost V 4 bases and J 8 bases; bases outside gene matches: 5. The germline V gene encodes CDR1 MNHNY and CDR2 SVGAGI (reference sequence). As DNA, the CDR3 is TGTGCCAGCAGTTCATCTAGCGGGGGCGATGAGCAGTTCTTC. It translates to CASSSSSGGDEQFF.

V is TRBV13 and J is TRBJ2-3, with 13 bases lining up with TRBD2. CDR1 PRHDT and CDR2 FYEKMQ come from the germline V gene (reference sequence). The trim removed 2 bases at V and 1 base at J, leaving 3 bases unmatched. The CDR3 sequence is 17 residues long. The CDR3 DNA follows: TGTGCCAGCAGCTTAAAAGGGACTAGCGGGGGCACAGATACGCAGTATTTT. This encodes CASSLKGTSGGTDTQYF.

This clone was seen only once. The chain recombines TRBV5-1 with TRBJ1-1, with a weak D call TRBD1 (5 bases). CDR1 is SGHRS and CDR2 is YFSETQ in the germline V gene. CDR3 length equals 15 residues. V shed 4 bases and J shed 1 base, with 14 bases lying between them. The CDR3 region has the DNA TGCGCCAGCAGCCCGTCGACAGAACGGAACACTGAAGCTTTCTTT. Translation: CASSPSTERNTEAFF.

The J gene is TRBJ2-2, the V gene TRBV29-1; D gene uncertain. From germline, CDR1 is SQVTM and CDR2 ANQGSEA. The germline V and J ends were trimmed by 3 bases and 3 bases, with 8 bases remaining between them. The CDR3 extends over 13 amino acids. The CDR3 bases are TGCAGCGTTGAGGCGAGGTACACCGGGGAGCTGTTTTTT. Its protein product is CSVEARYTGELFF.

This clone was seen once. The chain combines TRBV7-8 with TRBJ1-4; D may be TRBD1 (6 bases). The germline V gene has CDR1 SGHVS and CDR2 FQNEAQ. This CDR3 contains 18 residues. Trimming removed 1 base from V and 7 bases from J, with 22 bases in between. CDR3 sequence (DNA): TGTGCCAGCAGCTTAGAGGGGGAGGGGTGGACAGTTGTTGAAAAACTGTTTTTT. It translates to CASSLEGEGWTVVEKLFF.

Only one count was recorded for this clone. The chain recombines TRBV7-3 with TRBJ2-5, with TRBD2 as a possible D gene (6 bases). V lost 2 bases and J 4 bases, leaving 14 bases between the germline ends. Per germline, CDR1 SGHTA and CDR2 FQGTGA. CDR3 length equals 15 residues. Here the CDR3 DNA reads TGTGCCAGCAGCTTAGGGGGTCAGACTAGAGAGACCCAGTACTTC. Protein product: CASSLGGQTRETQYF.

J is TRBJ2-3 and V is TRBV14; TRBD2 agrees at 8 bases. The CDR3 spans 14 residues. The V segment lost 4 bases and the J segment 6 bases; nucleotides outside the gene matches: 6. Germline CDR1 and CDR2: SGHDN and FVKESK. In nucleotides, the CDR3 is TGTGCCAGCAGCCTAGCGGGATTTCTCGATACGCAGTATTTT. Protein product: CASSLAGFLDTQYF.

The chain combines TRBV6-1 with TRBJ1-1; the D gene is possibly TRBD1 (5 bases). CDR3 length: 13 amino acids. From germline, CDR1 is MNHNS and CDR2 SASEGT. Trimming removed 6 bases from V and 1 base from J, with 9 bases in between. This CDR3 reads CASSRQGNTEAFF. Here the CDR3 DNA reads TGTGCCAGCAGCCGCCAGGGGAACACTGAAGCTTTCTTT.

The chain links TRBV10-3 to TRBJ2-1; TRBD1 might be the D (5 bases). V was cut by 2 bases and J by 6 bases, with 8 bases left in between. Germline-derived CDR1 and CDR2 are ENHRY and SYGVKD. The CDR3 length is 13 residues. The CDR3 here is CAISESQGNEQFF. CDR3 in DNA: TGTGCCATCAGTGAGAGTCAGGGCAATGAGCAGTTCTTC.

The chain employs TRBV11-2 and TRBJ2-1, with 11 bases aligning to TRBD2. The V gene end was trimmed by 7 bases and the J gene end by 5 bases; junction bases not matched to a gene: 4. Germline V lookup: CDR1 SGHAT, CDR2 FQNNGV. This CDR3 comprises 14 residues. CDR3 DNA: TGTGCCAGCAACCTAGCGGGGGGCAACAATGAGCAGTTCTTC. Translation gives CASNLAGGNNEQFF.